Sequencing of this TCR beta chain was carried out in a study of blood T cell repertoires in COVID-19. V shed 6 bases, J shed 7 bases, and the junction held 9 bases outside the gene matches. The germline CDR1 and CDR2 sequences are MNHEY and SMNVEV (reference sequence). The CDR3 has 14 amino acids. Authors' methods: Nucleated cell counts were estimated from reference gene primer amplification. The repertoire was sequenced with immunoSEQ multiplex PCR; TCRdb's copy has only in-frame clones and lacks some. From that table come the V and J calls and clone size; the DNA was used to work out D and trimming. Of roughly 100,000 clones in the sample, approximately 92% were seen once.

The receptor was isolated from a woman of 80 years or more with active COVID-19. J is TRBJ2-7 and V is TRBV27; 10 bases are a match to TRBD2. The sample was peripheral blood. The CDR3 reads CASRLSGRAQEQYF. CDR3 in DNA: TGTGCCAGCAGACTAAGCGGGAGGGCCCAAGAGCAGTACTTC.